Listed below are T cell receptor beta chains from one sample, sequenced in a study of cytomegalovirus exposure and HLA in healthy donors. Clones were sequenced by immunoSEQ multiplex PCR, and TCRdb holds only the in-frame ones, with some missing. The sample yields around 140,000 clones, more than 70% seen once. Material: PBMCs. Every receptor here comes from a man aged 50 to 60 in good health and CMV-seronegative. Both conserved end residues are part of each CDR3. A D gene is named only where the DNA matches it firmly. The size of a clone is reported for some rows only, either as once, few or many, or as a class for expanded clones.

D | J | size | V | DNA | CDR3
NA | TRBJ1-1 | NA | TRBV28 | TGTGCCAGCAGTTTATTTCAGGGAACTGAAGCTTTCTTT | CASSLFQGTEAFF
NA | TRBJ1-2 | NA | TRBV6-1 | TGTGCCAGCAGTCCTAGGGGAGGGACTAACTATGGCTACACCTTC | CASSPRGGTNYGYTF
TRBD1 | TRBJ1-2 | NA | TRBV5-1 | TGCGCCAGCAGCGCCGGGACAGGGACGAACTATGGCTACACCTTC | CASSAGTGTNYGYTF
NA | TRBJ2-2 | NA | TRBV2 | TGTGCCAGCAGTACCTACGGGGGGCGCGGAACCGGGGAGCTGTTTTTT | CASSTYGGRGTGELFF
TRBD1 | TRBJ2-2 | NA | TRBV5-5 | TGTGCCAGCAGCCCAAGGACAGGGCTCACCGGGGAGCTGTTTTTT | CASSPRTGLTGELFF
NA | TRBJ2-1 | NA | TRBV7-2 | TGTGCCAGCAGCCCCCGGGGTAGCGTCAATGAGCAGTTCTTC | CASSPRGSVNEQFF
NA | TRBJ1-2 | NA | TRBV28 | TGTGCCAGCAGTTTAGGGGCAGTTTCCTATGGCTACACCTTC | CASSLGAVSYGYTF
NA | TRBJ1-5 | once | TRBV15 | TGTGCCACCAGTCTAAAAGAGGATCAGCCCCAGCATTTT | CATSLKEDQPQHF
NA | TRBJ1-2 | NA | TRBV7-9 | TGTGCCAGCAGCCCCCCGACAGTTCCACGCTATGGCTACACCTTC | CASSPPTVPRYGYTF
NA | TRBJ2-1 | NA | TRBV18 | TGTGCCAGCTCACCGCGCGGGCGCAATGAGCAGTTCTTC | CASSPRGRNEQFF
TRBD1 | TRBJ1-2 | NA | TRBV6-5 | TGTGCCAGCAGTTACGGTCAGGGGGCCAGGTATGGCTACACCTTC | CASSYGQGARYGYTF
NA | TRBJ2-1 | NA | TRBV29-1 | TGCAGCGTTGAAGGGCAGGGGGGCTATGAGCAGTTCTTC | CSVEGQGGYEQFF
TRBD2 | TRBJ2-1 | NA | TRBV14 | TGTGCCAGCAGCCCCTCATGGAGCGGGGTGCAGTTCTTC | CASSPSWSGVQFF
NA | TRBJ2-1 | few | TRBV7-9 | TGTGCCAGCAGCTTCGCGGTGATCTACAATGAGCAGTTCTTC | CASSFAVIYNEQFF
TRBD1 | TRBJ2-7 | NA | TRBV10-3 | TGTGCCATCAGTGAGCCAGGGGACAGCTACGAGCAGTACTTC | CAISEPGDSYEQYF
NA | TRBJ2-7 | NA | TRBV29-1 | TGCAGCGCCTGGGGGGCGGGAGCGCACTACGAACAGTACTTC | CSAWGAGAHYEQYF